A single sample gave rise to the 14 T cell receptor beta chains below, sequenced in a study of T cells in localized non-small cell lung cancer. Libraries were prepared by immunoSEQ multiplex PCR; TCRdb keeps only in-frame clonotypes and omits some of them. The table has tens of thousands of clones, 78% seen once; the top ten hold less than 45%. This sample comprised peripheral blood, obtained before any cancer treatment. All receptors come from a male donor aged 60 or over with stage II squamous cell lung carcinoma.

The rearrangement uses TRBV19 and TRBJ1-2, with TRBD1 matching over 7 bases. J was trimmed by 5 bases and V by 7 bases; bases with no gene match: 10. CDR3 length: 14 residues. The germline V gene has CDR1 LNHDA and CDR2 SQIVND (reference sequence). The CDR3 here is CASNPGQGGYGYTF. As DNA, the CDR3 is TGTGCCAGTAACCCGGGGCAGGGGGGTTATGGCTACACCTTC.

The V call is TRBV7-2, the J call TRBJ2-7, with 10 bases lining up with TRBD2. The CDR3 spans 14 residues. CDR1 is SGHTA, CDR2 FQGNSA, per germline. The trim removed 6 bases at V and 5 bases at J, leaving 7 bases unmatched. DNA of the CDR3: TGTGCCAGCAGGAGCGGGGGGGCGATTAACGAGCAGTACTTC. As protein: CASRSGGAINEQYF.

The rearrangement joins TRBV7-9 to TRBJ2-2; no definite D call. The germline V gene encodes CDR1 SEHNR and CDR2 FQNEAQ (reference sequence). Deletions cut 5 bases from V and 3 bases from J, with 4 bases between. The CDR3 has 12 residues. Here the CDR3 reads CASSRDTGELFF. The CDR3 bases are TGTGCCAGCAGCCGAGACACCGGGGAGCTGTTTTTT.

In its sample, this clone ranks as large. The rearrangement uses TRBV11-3 and TRBJ1-2, with D perhaps TRBD1 (6 bases). Trimming took off 5 bases at V and 4 bases at J, with 14 bases between the two ends. The germline gives CDR1 SGHNT, CDR2 YENEEA. The CDR3 is 14 residues long. CDR3 loop: CASSPWTESYGYTF. DNA for the CDR3: TGTGCCAGCAGCCCCTGGACAGAGAGCTATGGCTACACCTTC.

To note about this clone: Germline and junction disagree at one end, which may indicate a read error. The sample holds other DNA sequences that translate to the same CDR3. The CDR3 spells CASTGYTEAFF. CDR3 DNA: TGTGCTAGCACAGGGTACACTGAAGCTTTCTTT. This chain uses TRBV27 with TRBJ1-1, with TRBD1 as a possible D gene (6 bases). CDR3 length equals 11 residues. Per germline, CDR1 MNHEY and CDR2 SMNVEV (reference sequence).

The rearrangement joins TRBV18 to TRBJ2-1, with 11 bases identical to TRBD2. The CDR3 extends over 19 amino acids. V lost 0 bases and J lost 0; bases outside the gene matches: 7. Germline V gene data show CDR1 as KGHSH and CDR2 as LQKENI. CDR3 nucleotides: TGTGCCAGCTCACCACCGCGGCTAGCGGGGGGTGACTCCTACAATGAGCAGTTCTTC. Protein: CASSPPRLAGGDSYNEQFF.

This chain uses TRBV6-5 with TRBJ2-7; 9 bases line up with TRBD1. The J segment lost 4 bases and the V segment lost 0 bases, leaving 4 bases of the junction unmatched. The CDR3 is 15 amino acids. Looked up from germline, CDR1 is MNHEY and CDR2 is SVGAGI. The CDR3 coding sequence is TGTGCCAGCAGTTACTCGGCGACAGGGGGATACGAGCAGTACTTC. Its protein product is CASSYSATGGYEQYF.

The V and J genes are TRBV28 and TRBJ2-5, with D possibly TRBD1 on 6 matching bases. Germline CDR1 and CDR2: MDHEN and SYDVKM. CDR3 length: 14 amino acids. Trimming shortened V by 6 bases and J by 2 bases, and 13 bases separated the two germline ends. DNA of the CDR3: TGTGCCAGCAGCCGAACGCAGGGGCAAGAGACCCAGTACTTC. It codes for CASSRTQGQETQYF.

The rearrangement uses TRBV28 and TRBJ2-5; D is possibly TRBD2 (6 bases). The J call may be faulty, since TRBJ2-7 better matches the DNA end. Germline V CDR1 and CDR2: MDHEN, SYDVKM. There are 12 residues in the CDR3. CDR3 DNA sequence: TGTGCCAGCGTAGCGGCCTCCTACGAGCAGTACTTC. Its protein is CASVAASYEQYF.

This chain joins TRBV5-5 and TRBJ2-7, with 7 positions matching TRBD1. This CDR3 contains 14 residues. Germline loops: CDR1 SGHKS, CDR2 YYEKEE (reference sequence). V lost 3 bases and J lost 3; bases outside the gene matches: 6. The CDR3 reads CASSSTGTVYEQYF. DNA for the CDR3: TGTGCCAGCAGCTCGACAGGGACAGTCTACGAGCAGTACTTC.

The chain recombines TRBV11-2 with TRBJ2-2; 10 bases line up with TRBD2. The CDR3 totals 17 residues. V lost 5 bases, J lost 3 bases, and 9 bases stayed unmatched. In germline, CDR1 is SGHAT, CDR2 FQNNGV. The CDR3, as DNA: TGTGCCAGCAGCCCCTCTAGCGGGAGATATTACACCGGGGAGCTGTTTTTT. Protein sequence: CASSPSSGRYYTGELFF.

V and J are TRBV6-5 and TRBJ2-2; D is perhaps TRBD2 (7 bases). V gave up 4 bases and J gave up 4 bases, with 13 bases separating them. The CDR3 has 15 residues. From germline, CDR1 is MNHEY and CDR2 SVGAGI. The CDR3 DNA follows: TGTGCCAGCAGTTGGGAGGGGACAACCACCGGGGAGCTGTTTTTT. This translates into CASSWEGTTTGELFF.

This chain joins TRBV13 and TRBJ2-1; D uncertain. Per germline, CDR1 PRHDT and CDR2 FYEKMQ (reference sequence). The CDR3 sequence is 15 residues long. V was clipped by 5 bases and J by 1 base, with 12 bases between them. CDR3 amino acids: CASSLNRASYNEQFF. The CDR3 region has the DNA TGTGCCAGCAGCCTCAATCGGGCATCCTACAATGAGCAGTTCTTC.

This sequence joins TRBV7-3 and TRBJ2-7; 10 nucleotides line up with TRBD2. The CDR3 is 14 residues long. CDR1 SGHTA and CDR2 FQGTGA come from the germline V gene. J gave up 6 bases and V 6 bases, and 8 bases lay outside the gene matches. CDR3 sequence reads: CASSLAGEIGEQYF. Here the CDR3 DNA reads TGTGCCAGCAGTCTAGCGGGAGAAATCGGCGAGCAGTACTTC.